These 30 T cell receptor beta chains were all obtained from the same sample, sequenced in a study of cytomegalovirus exposure and HLA in healthy donors. PCR was performed using 60 Vbeta and 13 Jbeta primers. Only in-frame clones appear in the TCRdb table, and some are missing; sequencing was by immunoSEQ multiplex PCR. Of around 200,000 clones in the sample, 60% to 80% were seen once. The sequencing sample was made of PBMCs. The receptors were gathered from a man aged 18 to 29 in good health and CMV-seronegative.

This chain uses TRBV4-3 with TRBJ2-2; tentative D call: TRBD2 (6 bases). V was cut by 1 base and J by 0 bases, with 6 bases left in between. CDR3 size: 15 residues. CDR1 and CDR2 (germline): LGHNA, YSLEER. The CDR3 DNA reads as TGCGCCAGCAGCCAAGCGGGAGCGAACACCGGGGAGCTGTTTTTT. Amino acid sequence: CASSQAGANTGELFF.

The chain combines TRBV11-3 with TRBJ2-2, with TRBD2 matching 10 bases. J gave up 7 bases and V 5 bases, and 7 bases lay outside the gene matches. CDR3 length equals 15 residues. Germline V CDR1 and CDR2: SGHNT, YENEEA. The CDR3 region is CASSATSGRVGELFF. The CDR3 bases are TGTGCCAGCAGCGCGACTAGCGGGCGGGTCGGGGAGCTGTTTTTT. The full variable domain, its missing parts supplied by reference TRBV11-3 and TRBJ2-2, is EAGVVQSPRYKIIEKKQPVAFWCNPISGHNTLYWYLQNLGQGPELLIRYENEEAVDDSQLPKDRFSAERLKGVDSTLKIQPAELGDSAVYLCASSATSGRVGELFFGEGSRLTVL.

This clone was seen only a few times. The CDR3 loop reads CASSFGETGINEKLFF. CDR3 nucleotide sequence: TGTGCCAGCAGTTTCGGAGAGACGGGGATTAATGAAAAACTGTTTTTT. This rearrangement joins TRBV6-6 to TRBJ1-4; D unresolved. CDR3 length: 16 amino acids. The germline CDR1 and CDR2 sequences are MNHNY and SVGAGI (reference sequence). The V gene lost 4 bases and the J gene lost 4 bases, with 16 bases spanning the gap.

The chain links TRBV10-3 to TRBJ2-1, with a tentative D call TRBD2 (6 bases). V lost 10 bases and J 2 bases, leaving 24 bases between the germline ends. The CDR3 loop spans 17 amino acids. CDR1 ENHRY and CDR2 SYGVKD come from the germline V gene. The CDR3 DNA follows: TGTGCCACCGGCCCTTTTCGGAGGGAGATACCCTACAATGAGCAGTTCTTC. This encodes CATGPFRREIPYNEQFF.

The chain joins TRBV27 to TRBJ2-7; the match to TRBD1 covers 9 bases. CDR3 length: 15 amino acids. Germline-derived CDR1 and CDR2 are MNHEY and SMNVEV (reference sequence). Losses at the gene ends were 7 bases for V and 5 bases for J; bases not matched to a gene: 12. CDR3 loop: CASTPWGQGPNEQYF. The CDR3, as DNA: TGTGCCAGCACCCCCTGGGGACAGGGACCCAACGAGCAGTACTTC.

The rearrangement uses TRBV28 and TRBJ2-7; 9 positions match TRBD1. CDR3 size: 15 residues. The V segment lost 6 bases and the J segment 2 bases; nucleotides outside the gene matches: 8. Germline CDR1 is MDHEN and CDR2 is SYDVKM. The CDR3 reads CASRIAGTGTYEQYF. DNA of the CDR3: TGTGCCAGCAGGATTGCCGGGACAGGGACCTACGAGCAGTACTTC.

This chain uses TRBV25-1 with TRBJ2-4, with 7 positions matching TRBD1. This CDR3 comprises 13 residues. Looked up from germline, CDR1 is MGHDK and CDR2 is SYGVNS. V lost 7 bases to trimming and J lost 7 bases; unmatched junction nucleotides: 7. CDR3 loop: CASNGGQVNIQYF. CDR3 bases: TGTGCCAGCAATGGAGGACAGGTTAACATTCAGTACTTC.

V gene TRBV28 combines with J gene TRBJ1-5; possibly TRBD1 for D (5 bases). The V gene's germline CDR1 is MDHEN and CDR2 SYDVKM. V dropped 6 bases and J dropped 3 bases, with 12 bases sitting between them. CDR3 size: 14 residues. The CDR3, as DNA: TGTGCCAGCAGGCCCACAGGATTCAATCAGCCCCAGCATTTT. Translated, it gives CASRPTGFNQPQHF. Using reference TRBV28 and TRBJ1-5 for the parts outside the CDR3, the full variable domain is DVKVTQSSRYLVKRTGEKVFLECVQDMDHENMFWYRQDPGLGLRLIYFSYDVKMKEKGDIPEGYSVSREKKERFSLILESASTNQTSMYLCASRPTGFNQPQHFGDGTRLSIL.

This clone was recorded only once. The rearrangement links TRBV6-5 to TRBJ2-2, with 8 bases that match TRBD2. Unmatched junction bases numbered 7, after V lost 2 bases and J lost 5 bases. From germline, CDR1 is MNHEY and CDR2 SVGAGI. CDR3 length equals 16 residues. Here the CDR3 reads CASSYPMLAGTGELFF. Here the CDR3 DNA reads TGTGCCAGCAGTTACCCTATGTTAGCGGGAACCGGGGAGCTGTTTTTT.

The chain carries TRBV19 and TRBJ1-6; D is unresolved. Trimming took off 3 bases at V and 7 bases at J, with 13 bases between the two ends. Germline CDR1 and CDR2: LNHDA and SQIVND (reference sequence). The CDR3 is 15 residues long. The CDR3 here is CASSMGRVRNSPLHF. The CDR3 DNA follows: TGTGCCAGTAGTATGGGCAGAGTAAGGAATTCACCCCTCCACTTT.

The chain joins TRBV4-3 to TRBJ2-3; TRBD2 agrees at 12 bases. Losses at the gene ends were 1 base for V and 0 bases for J; bases not matched to a gene: 11. CDR3 length: 20 residues. Germline V lookup: CDR1 LGHNA, CDR2 YSLEER. DNA of the CDR3: TGCGCCAGCAGCCAAGTCTTCTCCCTTGGGACTAGCGGGAGCACAGATACGCAGTATTTT. Protein product: CASSQVFSLGTSGSTDTQYF.

This clone is a singleton in its sample. This chain uses TRBV9 with TRBJ2-5; 7 bases are a match to TRBD1. The J call is uncertain, as TRBJ2-7 better fits the DNA end. Per the germline V gene, CDR1 is SGDLS and CDR2 is YYNGEE. The CDR3 covers 15 residues. CDR3 protein: CASSALDRFPYEQYF. CDR3 sequence (DNA): TGTGCCAGCAGCGCGCTGGACAGGTTCCCCTACGAGCAGTACTTC.

This clone was detected a few times. This specimen includes other DNA sequences encoding the same CDR3. The V call is TRBV6-5, the J call TRBJ1-2, with D hard to call. Germline CDR1 is MNHEY and CDR2 is SVGAGI. The CDR3 runs 13 residues. Trimming stripped 2 bases from V and 2 bases from J, with 6 bases between. The CDR3 region is CASSYRENYGYTF. The CDR3 DNA sequence: TGTGCCAGCAGTTACCGGGAAAACTATGGCTACACCTTC.

V is TRBV9 and J is TRBJ1-5, with D uncertain. The V gene's germline CDR1 is SGDLS and CDR2 YYNGEE. V lost 0 bases and J lost 5, with 12 bases in between. This CDR3 region has 15 residues. The CDR3 bases are TGTGCCAGCAGCGTAGGAGGGAATGACTATCAGCCCCAGCATTTT. The encoded protein is CASSVGGNDYQPQHF. The full variable domain, with the rest looked up from reference TRBV9 and TRBJ1-5, is DSGVTQTPKHLITATGQRVTLRCSPRSGDLSVYWYQQSLDQGLQFLIQYYNGEERAKGNILERFSAQQFPDLHSELNLSSLELGDSALYFCASSVGGNDYQPQHFGDGTRLSIL.

The chain joins TRBV19 to TRBJ2-7, with TRBD1 matching over 7 bases. V lost 0 bases to trimming and J lost 3 bases; unmatched junction nucleotides: 2. Germline V gene lookup returns CDR1 LNHDA and CDR2 SQIVND (reference sequence). This CDR3 has 14 amino acids. The DNA of the CDR3 is TGTGCCAGTAGTATAGACAGGGGGTACTACGAGCAGTACTTC. This encodes CASSIDRGYYEQYF.

The genes are TRBV9 and TRBJ1-1, with D possibly TRBD1 on 6 matching bases. Germline CDR1 is SGDLS and CDR2 is YYNGEE. The CDR3 has 14 amino acids. V lost 4 bases to trimming and J lost 4 bases, with 14 bases between them. Written as DNA, the CDR3 is TGTGCCAGCAGCCACGGGGGGCTAGGCACTGAAGCTTTCTTT. Amino acids: CASSHGGLGTEAFF.

The chain carries TRBV19 and TRBJ1-1; 7 nucleotides align to TRBD1. This CDR3 contains 15 residues. V gave up 2 bases and J gave up 4 bases; unmatched junction bases: 7. Per the germline V gene, CDR1 is LNHDA and CDR2 is SQIVND (reference sequence). CDR3 sequence reads: CASSILSRGFTEAFF. CDR3 DNA: TGTGCCAGTAGTATACTTTCCAGGGGGTTCACTGAAGCTTTCTTT. Supplemented by reference TRBV19 and TRBJ1-1, the full variable domain reads DGGITQSPKYLFRKEGQNVTLSCEQNLNHDAMYWYRQDPGQGLRLIYYSQIVNDFQKGDIAEGYSVSREKKESFPLTVTSAQKNPTAFYLCASSILSRGFTEAFFGQGTRLTVV.

The rearrangement links TRBV11-3 to TRBJ2-2; maybe TRBD2 (5 bases). The CDR3 runs to 17 residues. In germline, CDR1 is SGHNT, CDR2 YENEEA. Between the trimmed V and J ends, which lost 3 bases and 0 bases, there was a span of 14 bases. The CDR3 is CASSLGSGKANTGELFF. CDR3 sequence (DNA): TGTGCCAGCAGCTTGGGGAGTGGGAAAGCGAACACCGGGGAGCTGTTTTTT.

This sequence joins TRBV7-3 and TRBJ2-3; D may be TRBD2 (6 bases). Germline V gene lookup returns CDR1 SGHTA and CDR2 FQGTGA. V shed 4 bases and J shed 2 bases, with 10 bases lying between them. This CDR3 has 14 amino acids. The CDR3 DNA sequence: TGTGCCAGCAGCTCGGGACTGTTCACAGATACGCAGTATTTT. Amino acid sequence: CASSSGLFTDTQYF. Filled out from reference TRBV7-3 and TRBJ2-3, the complete variable domain reads GAGVSQTPSNKVTEKGKYVELRCDPISGHTALYWYRQSLGQGPEFLIYFQGTGAADDSGLPNDRFFAVRPEGSVSTLKIQRTERGDSAVYLCASSSGLFTDTQYFGPGTRLTVL.

The chain is built from TRBV28 and TRBJ1-1; D not resolved. The CDR3 totals 11 residues. Germline CDR1 is MDHEN and CDR2 is SYDVKM. Trimming took 10 bases from V and 11 from J, leaving 17 bases between them. The CDR3 here is CATVGGSGAFF. As DNA, the CDR3 is TGTGCCACCGTGGGAGGCTCCGGGGCTTTCTTT.

This chain uses TRBV5-1 with TRBJ2-7; unclear D gene. The CDR3 has 12 residues. Germline V gene sequence: CDR1 SGHRS, CDR2 YFSETQ. V lost 0 bases to trimming and J lost 6 bases, with 7 bases between them. The CDR3 sequence is CASSLEAAEQYF. The CDR3, as DNA: TGCGCCAGCAGCTTGGAGGCGGCCGAGCAGTACTTC.

The chain has TRBV10-3 and TRBJ1-2; 7 nucleotides match TRBD1. This CDR3 region has 15 residues. Germline V CDR1 and CDR2: ENHRY, SYGVKD. Unmatched junction bases numbered 9, after V lost 8 bases and J lost 0 bases. This chain's CDR3 is CAIGPAGGSNYGYTF. The CDR3 bases are TGTGCCATCGGCCCCGCAGGGGGGTCTAACTATGGCTACACCTTC.

The rearrangement joins TRBV30 to TRBJ1-6; TRBD1 agrees at 7 bases. This CDR3 spans 13 amino acids. J lost 10 bases, V lost 3 bases, and 6 bases had no gene match. Germline CDR1 is GTSNPN and CDR2 is SVGIG (reference sequence). CDR3 in amino acids: CAWSVDRDSPLHF. The CDR3 region has the DNA TGTGCCTGGAGCGTTGACAGGGACTCACCCCTCCACTTT.

This chain joins TRBV30 and TRBJ2-7; no reliable D call. CDR1 and CDR2 (germline): GTSNPN, SVGIG (reference sequence). V gave up 5 bases and J gave up 5 bases, with 7 bases separating them. The CDR3 length is 10 residues. The CDR3 bases are TGTGCCTGGGCGCGTAACGAGCAGTACTTC. Its protein is CAWARNEQYF.

The chain recombines TRBV7-2 with TRBJ2-5; 9 positions match TRBD2. V was pared by 3 bases and J by 4 bases, with 12 bases of the junction left unmatched. The CDR3 has 17 residues. Germline loops: CDR1 SGHTA, CDR2 FQGNSA. CDR3 bases: TGTGCCAGCAGCTTCTACGCGGGGGGGCCGGGGGGAGAGACCCAGTACTTC. Its protein product is CASSFYAGGPGGETQYF. The variable domain in full, completed from reference TRBV7-2 and TRBJ2-5, reads GAGVSQSPSNKVTEKGKDVELRCDPISGHTALYWYRQSLGQGLEFLIYFQGNSAPDKSGLPSDRFSAERTGGSVSTLTIQRTQQEDSAVYLCASSFYAGGPGGETQYFGPGTRLLVL.

The CDR3 nucleotides read TGTGCCAGCAGCTTTATCGGGGGGCGGAACACAGATACGCAGTATTTT. Amino acids: CASSFIGGRNTDTQYF. V is TRBV5-6 and J is TRBJ2-3, with TRBD2 as a possible D gene (7 bases). The V gene lost 2 bases and the J gene lost 2 bases, with 15 bases spanning the gap. The CDR3 consists of 16 residues. Germline V gene data show CDR1 as SGHDT and CDR2 as YYEEEE.

The chain couples TRBV5-1 to TRBJ2-2; weak D call: TRBD2 (7 bases). This CDR3 has 15 residues. Trimming shortened V by 4 bases and J by 9 bases, and 19 bases separated the two germline ends. The V gene's germline CDR1 is SGHRS and CDR2 YFSETQ. The CDR3 sequence: CASSPGAGAGWELFF. CDR3 DNA: TGCGCCAGCAGCCCGGGGGCGGGGGCCGGCTGGGAGCTGTTTTTT.

V gene TRBV18 combines with J gene TRBJ1-2, with D tentatively TRBD1 (6 bases). Germline V CDR1 and CDR2: KGHSH, LQKENI. V was clipped by 1 base and J by 4 bases, with 16 bases between them. The CDR3 length is 16 residues. CDR3 nucleotides: TGTGCCAGCTCACCACTTACAACAGGGATAACCTATGGCTACACCTTC. Its translation is CASSPLTTGITYGYTF.

The chain carries TRBV7-2 and TRBJ2-6; D call uncertain. The germline V and J ends were trimmed by 5 bases and 10 bases, with 6 bases remaining between them. Looked up from germline, CDR1 is SGHTA and CDR2 is FQGNSA. The CDR3 is 11 residues long. The CDR3 sequence: CASSLSNVLTF. The CDR3 DNA reads as TGTGCCAGCAGCCTCTCTAACGTCCTGACTTTC.

In this sample, this clone turned up a few times. The chain is built from TRBV30 and TRBJ2-2; D possibly corresponds to TRBD1 (7 bases). V gave up 3 bases and J gave up 2 bases, with 16 bases separating them. Germline CDR1 and CDR2: GTSNPN and SVGIG (reference sequence). The CDR3 has 16 residues. CDR3: CAWSPSGGGNTGELFF. In DNA form, the CDR3 reads TGTGCCTGGAGCCCCAGCGGAGGGGGCAACACCGGGGAGCTGTTTTTT.